The 21 T cell receptor beta chains given below trace back to one sample, sequenced in a study of T cells in Graves' hyperthyroidism and ophthalmopathy (dated by TCRdb to between 2018 and 2021). The library was obtained by multiplex PCR. Data came from an Illumina HiSeq 2000. The TCR beta CDR3 regions were amplified from the RNA transcripts. The first round of RT-PCR for the TCR CDR3 was performed with the HTBI primer set and the Qiagen OneStep RT-PCR kit. The public reads were reanalyzed by TCRdb: fastp trimming at Q25, MiXCR alignment, in-frame beta chains only. Under each unique CDR3 protein, matching rows form one entry showing the most common genes and DNA. For this sample there are about 500,000 distinct CDR3 sequences; 35% to 50% appear just once. Together, the top ten hold about two fifths of the sample. What was sequenced was peripheral blood or thyroid tissue (not recorded which). The receptor source for this set is an adult woman with Graves' disease, either hyperthyroidism or ophthalmopathy (not recorded which).

This chain links TRBV5-1 with TRBJ1-1, with D possibly being TRBD1 (5 bases). Per germline, CDR1 SGHRS and CDR2 YFSETQ. V was shortened by 4 bases and J by 4 bases, with 17 bases between the two germline ends. This CDR3 region has 15 residues. The chain's CDR3 is CASSPGRTMGTEAFF. The CDR3 nucleotides are TGCGCCAGCAGCCCGGGACGCACTATGGGCACTGAAGCTTTCTTT.

In its sample, this clonotype was seen many times. One end of the junction fails to match germline, which may point to a read error. V usage is TRBV5-1 and J usage is TRBJ2-5, with unresolved D. CDR3 length: 12 amino acids. The germline CDR1 and CDR2 sequences are SGHRS and YFSETQ. The CDR3 sequence is CASSLAGETQYF. CDR3 nucleotide sequence: TGTGCCAGCAGCTTAGCAGGCGAGACCCAGTACTTC.

This clonotype was recorded many times. The gene calls are TRBV7-3 and TRBJ1-1; 7 bases line up with TRBD1. Trimming took 5 bases from V and 6 from J; bases not matched to a gene: 9. Germline V gene data show CDR1 as SGHTA and CDR2 as FQGTGA. This CDR3 is built from 14 residues. Here the CDR3 DNA reads TGTGCCAGCAGCCCCCAGGGGGGCAAAGCTGAAGCTTTCTTT. This translates into CASSPQGGKAEAFF.

The V gene is TRBV7-8, the J gene TRBJ2-7; no clear D. The DNA end lines up better with TRBJ2-1; the J call may be wrong. The CDR3 is made up of 13 amino acids. CDR1 is SGHVS and CDR2 is FQNEAQ in the germline V gene. The CDR3 loop reads CASSRVSTGEQFF. For the CDR3, the DNA is TGTGCCAGCAGCCGAGTTTCGACGGGTGAGCAGTTCTTC.

The chain couples TRBV2 to TRBJ1-5; D remains unclear. Germline V lookup: CDR1 SNHLY, CDR2 FYNNEI. Trimming took 6 bases from V and 3 from J, leaving 15 bases between them. This CDR3 contains 15 residues. Here the CDR3 DNA reads TGTGCCAGCAGCCCAGGAGGGCCGCCCAATCAGCCCCAGCATTTT. It codes for CASSPGGPPNQPQHF.

This chain connects TRBV20-1 to TRBJ2-7; TRBD1 might be the D (5 bases). The CDR3 covers 13 residues. Germline assignment: CDR1 DFQATT and CDR2 SNEGSKA (reference sequence). V was pared by 5 bases and J by 1 base, with 12 bases between. The CDR3 DNA reads TGCAGTGCTTACGGACACGGTTCCTACGAGCAGTACTTC. Residues: CSAYGHGSYEQYF.

This clonotype was found many times. V is TRBV10-3 and J is TRBJ1-2, with D uncertain. CDR3 length: 15 residues. V was shortened by 0 bases and J by 0 bases, with 8 bases between the two germline ends. The germline gives CDR1 ENHRY, CDR2 SYGVKD. The CDR3 loop reads CAISESSVANYGYTF. The CDR3 DNA reads TGTGCCATCAGTGAGTCAAGCGTAGCTAACTATGGCTACACCTTC.

This clonotype was seen at least ten times. This sequence joins TRBV15 and TRBJ2-7; D remains unclear. The ends were cut back, 0 bases at V and 2 bases at J, with 5 bases in the middle. Germline-derived CDR1 and CDR2 are LNHNV and YYDKDF (reference sequence). CDR3 length: 13 residues. CDR3 residues: CATSRDPAYEQYF. For the CDR3, the DNA is TGTGCCACCAGCAGAGATCCCGCCTACGAGCAGTACTTC. The entire variable domain, with the rest obtained from reference TRBV15 and TRBJ2-7, is as follows: DAMVIQNPRYQVTQFGKPVTLSCSQTLNHNVMYWYQQKSSQAPKLLFHYYDKDFNNEADTPDNFQSRRPNTSFCFLDIRSPGLGDTAMYLCATSRDPAYEQYFGPGTRLTVT.

The chain employs TRBV19 and TRBJ2-7, with D unresolved. Trimming pared 4 bases from V and 2 bases from J, leaving 9 bases between. This CDR3 spans 13 amino acids. The V gene's germline CDR1 is LNHDA and CDR2 SQIVND (reference sequence). The DNA for the CDR3 is TGTGCCAGTAGTACCCTCACGACCTACGAGCAGTACTTC. Translating gives CASSTLTTYEQYF.

The chain couples TRBV12-3 or TRBV12-4 to TRBJ1-6; D perhaps matches TRBD1 (6 bases). This CDR3 contains 14 residues. Between the trimmed V and J ends, which lost 8 bases and 7 bases, there was a span of 15 bases. The CDR3 spells CASGWTDSNSPLHF. The DNA of the CDR3 is TGTGCCAGCGGGTGGACAGACTCCAATTCACCCCTCCACTTT.

The V call is TRBV4-2, the J call TRBJ1-4; D perhaps matches TRBD1 (5 bases). V was trimmed by 0 bases and J by 2 bases, leaving 10 bases between them. Per germline, CDR1 LGHNA and CDR2 YNFKEQ. The CDR3 extends over 16 amino acids. The CDR3 reads CASSQEGGGTNEKLFF. As DNA, the CDR3 is TGTGCCAGCAGCCAAGAGGGGGGTGGCACTAATGAAAAACTGTTTTTT.

In regard to this clonotype: The junction departs from the called germline gene at one end, perhaps through a read error. The chain combines TRBV20-1 with TRBJ1-6; TRBD1 matches at 8 bases. The CDR3 extends over 13 amino acids. Germline CDR1 DFQATT, CDR2 SNEGSKA (reference sequence). The DNA for the CDR3 is TGCAGTGCTAGAGTAAAGGCGGGGACAGGTCCCTACTTT. Translating it yields CSARVKAGTGPYF.

In this sample, this clonotype turned up many times. The rearrangement joins TRBV7-8 to TRBJ1-6; D possibly corresponds to TRBD1 (5 bases). Trimming removed 5 bases from V and 1 base from J, with 12 bases in between. The length of the CDR3 is 16 residues. The V gene's germline CDR1 is SGHVS and CDR2 FQNEAQ. The CDR3 sequence is CASSSPRGSYNSPLHF. CDR3 bases: TGTGCCAGCAGCAGCCCTCGGGGGTCCTATAATTCACCCCTCCACTTT.

The chain has TRBV11-3 and TRBJ2-7; tentative D call: TRBD2 (6 bases). Germline CDR1 SGHNT, CDR2 YENEEA. The CDR3 loop spans 14 amino acids. With 2 bases removed from V and 4 bases from J, the gap between germline ends came to 12 bases. CDR3 bases: TGTGCCAGCAGCTTAATCGGACTACCATACGAGCAGTACTTC. Its translation: CASSLIGLPYEQYF.

Of note for this clonotype: An end of the junction does not agree with germline; a read error may underlie this. This chain links TRBV7-2 with TRBJ2-5; 12 bases match TRBD1. This CDR3 region has 19 residues. Germline CDR1 is SGHTA and CDR2 is FQGNSA. CDR3 in DNA: TGTGCCAGCAGCCCAGGCGGGACAGGGGGCGCAAAGGGCCAAGAGACCCGGTACTTC. Its protein product is CASSPGGTGGAKGQETRYF.

The chain employs TRBV5-1 and TRBJ2-2, with D possibly matching TRBD1 (6 bases). The CDR3 runs to 15 residues. Trimming stripped 4 bases from V and 7 bases from J, with 17 bases between. Germline CDR1 is SGHRS and CDR2 is YFSETQ. Here the CDR3 DNA reads TGCGCCAGCAGCCGGGACAAACTAAATTTCGGGGAGCTGTTTTTT. Its protein is CASSRDKLNFGELFF.

V usage is TRBV25-1 and J usage is TRBJ2-3; TRBD1 might be the D (5 bases). V lost 8 bases and J lost 4, with 13 bases in between. Per germline, CDR1 MGHDK and CDR2 SYGVNS. The length of the CDR3 is 13 residues. CDR3 DNA sequence: TGTGCCAGCTCACTCATACAGGCAGATACGCAGTATTTT. Translation gives CASSLIQADTQYF.

This clonotype was detected once. This chain links TRBV29-1 with TRBJ2-7; possibly TRBD1 for D (5 bases). The CDR3 covers 11 residues. The V gene's germline CDR1 is SQVTM and CDR2 ANQGSEA. V shed 1 base and J shed 6 bases, with 7 bases lying between them. CDR3 sequence reads: CSVEGGVEQYF. In nucleotides, the CDR3 is TGCAGCGTTGAAGGGGGCGTCGAGCAGTACTTC.

V gene TRBV20-1 combines with J gene TRBJ1-6; D gene unclear. Per germline, CDR1 DFQATT and CDR2 SNEGSKA (reference sequence). V was pared by 0 bases and J by 11 bases, with 11 bases between. The CDR3 has 13 amino acids. The CDR3, as DNA: TGCAGTGCTAGAGACCGGGAGGAGACACCCCTCCACTTT. Its protein is CSARDREETPLHF.

This clonotype was detected ten times or more. The rearrangement uses TRBV7-6 and TRBJ1-6, with 7 bases fitting TRBD1. Germline loops: CDR1 SGHVS, CDR2 FNYEAQ. V lost 5 bases, J lost 5 bases, and 9 bases stayed unmatched. The CDR3 covers 16 residues. The DNA for the CDR3 is TGTGCCAGCAGCCCCATCGCGGGGACAGATAATTCACCCCTCCACTTT. It translates to CASSPIAGTDNSPLHF.

The rearrangement joins TRBV29-1 to TRBJ2-1; 7 bases map to TRBD1. Germline CDR1 SQVTM, CDR2 ANQGSEA. The CDR3 totals 17 residues. With 2 bases clipped from V and 4 bases from J, the junction kept 14 bases outside the gene matches. CDR3 loop: CSVEPTTHGTAYNEQFF. The DNA for the CDR3 is TGCAGCGTTGAACCAACTACCCACGGGACAGCATACAATGAGCAGTTCTTC.